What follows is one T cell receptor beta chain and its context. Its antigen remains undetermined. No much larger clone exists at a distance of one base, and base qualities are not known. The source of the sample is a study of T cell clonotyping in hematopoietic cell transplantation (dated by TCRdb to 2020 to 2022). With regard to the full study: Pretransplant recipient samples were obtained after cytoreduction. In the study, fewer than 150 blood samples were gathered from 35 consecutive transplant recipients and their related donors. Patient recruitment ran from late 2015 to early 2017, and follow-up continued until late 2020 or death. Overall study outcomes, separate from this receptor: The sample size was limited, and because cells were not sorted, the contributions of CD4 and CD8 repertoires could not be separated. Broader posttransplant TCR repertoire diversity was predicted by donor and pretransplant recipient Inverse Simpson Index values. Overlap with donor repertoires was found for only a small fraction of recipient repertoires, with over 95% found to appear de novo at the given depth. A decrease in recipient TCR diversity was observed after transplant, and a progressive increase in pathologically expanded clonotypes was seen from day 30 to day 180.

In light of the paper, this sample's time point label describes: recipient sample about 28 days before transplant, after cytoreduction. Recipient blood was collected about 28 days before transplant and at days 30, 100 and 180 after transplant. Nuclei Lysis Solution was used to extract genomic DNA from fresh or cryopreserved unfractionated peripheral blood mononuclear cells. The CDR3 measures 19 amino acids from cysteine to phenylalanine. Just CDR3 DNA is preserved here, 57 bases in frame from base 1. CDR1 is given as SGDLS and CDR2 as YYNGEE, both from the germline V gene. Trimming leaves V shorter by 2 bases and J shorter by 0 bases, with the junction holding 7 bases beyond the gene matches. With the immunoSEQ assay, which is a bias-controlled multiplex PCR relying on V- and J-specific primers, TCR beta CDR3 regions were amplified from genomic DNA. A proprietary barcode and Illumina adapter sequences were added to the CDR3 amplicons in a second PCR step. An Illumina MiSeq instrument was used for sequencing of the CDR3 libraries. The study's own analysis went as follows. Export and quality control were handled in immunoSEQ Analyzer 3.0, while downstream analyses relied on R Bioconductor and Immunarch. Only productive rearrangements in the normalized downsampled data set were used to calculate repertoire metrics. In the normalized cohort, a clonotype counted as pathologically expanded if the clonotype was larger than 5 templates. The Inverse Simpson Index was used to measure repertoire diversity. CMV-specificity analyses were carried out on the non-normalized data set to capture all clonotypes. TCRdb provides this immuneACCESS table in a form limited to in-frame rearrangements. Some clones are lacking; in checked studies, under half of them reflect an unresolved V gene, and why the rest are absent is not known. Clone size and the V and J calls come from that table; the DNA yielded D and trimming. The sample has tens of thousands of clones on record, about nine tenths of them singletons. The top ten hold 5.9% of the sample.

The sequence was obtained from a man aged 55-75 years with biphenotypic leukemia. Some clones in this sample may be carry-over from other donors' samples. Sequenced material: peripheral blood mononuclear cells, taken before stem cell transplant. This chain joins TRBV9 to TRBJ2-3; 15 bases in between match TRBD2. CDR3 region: CASSVGLAGGIVSTDTQYF. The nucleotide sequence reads TGTGCCAGCAGCGTGGGACTAGCGGGAGGTATAGTTAGCACAGATACGCAGTATTTT.